This TCR beta chain was identified in a study of blood T cells in healthy people across ages. Study-level points and caveats: A conclusive naive versus antigen-experienced comparison was prevented by the unsorted PBMCs.

A note on this clonotype: Its antigen is unidentified.

For the second PCR, which ran for 7 to 11 cycles, a sample-barcoded 5' primer and a J-beta primer mix were used. MiXCR, run by TCRdb on the 5' RACE reads, gives a single entry per CDR3 protein. The table has roughly 1.6 million distinct CDR3 sequences, about 35% seen once. Germline loops: CDR1 SGHVS, CDR2 FNYEAQ. The CDR3 is made up of 15 amino acids. V was trimmed by 6 bases and J by 0 bases, leaving 14 bases between them. This receptor was obtained from a woman aged 25 to 39 in good health. Material for sequencing was blood. V is TRBV7-6 and J is TRBJ1-1, with no clear D. CDR3 residues: CASSSVRGVNTEAFF. CDR3 sequence (DNA): TGTGCCAGCAGTTCGGTTCGAGGTGTGAACACTGAAGCTTTCTTT.